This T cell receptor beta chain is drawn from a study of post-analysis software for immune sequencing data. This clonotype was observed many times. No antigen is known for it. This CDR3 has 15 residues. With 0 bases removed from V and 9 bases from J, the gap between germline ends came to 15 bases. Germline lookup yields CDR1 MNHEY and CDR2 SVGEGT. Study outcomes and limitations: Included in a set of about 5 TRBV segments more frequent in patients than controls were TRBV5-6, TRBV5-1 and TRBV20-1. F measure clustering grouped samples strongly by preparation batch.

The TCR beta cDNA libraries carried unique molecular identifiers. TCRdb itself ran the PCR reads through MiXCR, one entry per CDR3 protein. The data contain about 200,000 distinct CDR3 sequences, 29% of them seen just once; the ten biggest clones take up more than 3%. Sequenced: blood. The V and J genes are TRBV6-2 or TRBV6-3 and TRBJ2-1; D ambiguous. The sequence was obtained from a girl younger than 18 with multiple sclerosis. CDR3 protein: CASSYSKGRPAEQFF. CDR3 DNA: TGTGCCAGCAGTTACTCGAAAGGGCGCCCCGCTGAGCAGTTCTTC.